Following are 10 T cell receptor beta chains from one sample sequenced in a study of T-cell memory formation after mild COVID-19. TCRdb re-analysed the 5' RACE reads in MiXCR, keeping a single row per CDR3 protein. The sample comprises about 350,000 distinct CDR3 sequences, about 13% of which are singletons, and about 20% rests with the top ten. Sequenced material: PBMCs or a T cell subset sorted from them (not recorded which). The receptors come from a man aged 18 to 29 who had mild COVID-19 (a few samples of this study predate the infection). Cell type and time point are not known.

This clonotype appeared a few times. The chain employs TRBV20-1 and TRBJ2-3; the D gene is possibly TRBD2 (5 bases). The germline V gene encodes CDR1 DFQATT and CDR2 SNEGSKA (reference sequence). Deletions cut 6 bases from V and 8 bases from J, with 24 bases between. CDR3 size: 15 residues. The DNA for the CDR3 is TGCAGTGCGCTACCCCCCCGGGATTCATTGACTACGCAGTATTTT. Protein: CSALPPRDSLTTQYF.

The chain links TRBV28 to TRBJ1-1; D is possibly TRBD1 (5 bases). The CDR3 loop spans 14 amino acids. From germline, CDR1 is MDHEN and CDR2 SYDVKM. The V end was cut by 4 bases, the J end by 3 bases, with 12 bases between. CDR3 in DNA: TGTGCCAGCAGTTCGATGACAGACTACACTGAAGCTTTCTTT. It is translated as CASSSMTDYTEAFF.

This sequence joins TRBV7-9 and TRBJ1-5; no clear D. From germline, CDR1 is SEHNR and CDR2 FQNEAQ (reference sequence). Trimming pared 5 bases from V and 5 bases from J, leaving 16 bases between. The CDR3 sequence is 15 residues long. The CDR3: CASSPQTGSDQPQHF. The CDR3 DNA is TGTGCCAGCAGCCCCCAAACTGGTTCCGATCAGCCCCAGCATTTT.

This clonotype was recorded a few times. The chain couples TRBV4-2 to TRBJ2-4; no reliable D call. The length of the CDR3 is 11 residues. V lost 3 bases and J lost 9, with 6 bases in between. The germline V gene has CDR1 LGHNA and CDR2 YNFKEQ. The chain's CDR3 is CASSQGSIQYF. The CDR3, as DNA: TGTGCCAGCAGCCAGGGCAGCATTCAGTACTTC.

This rearrangement joins TRBV15 to TRBJ1-2; D is uncertain. With 1 base removed from V and 8 bases from J, the gap between germline ends came to 23 bases. This CDR3 has 17 amino acids. Germline V CDR1 and CDR2: LNHNV, YYDKDF (reference sequence). CDR3 sequence reads: CATSRGEGPGDRLGYTF. CDR3 coding DNA: TGTGCCACCAGCAGAGGGGAGGGTCCGGGCGACCGATTAGGCTACACCTTC. Full variable domain (missing parts from reference TRBV15 and TRBJ1-2): DAMVIQNPRYQVTQFGKPVTLSCSQTLNHNVMYWYQQKSSQAPKLLFHYYDKDFNNEADTPDNFQSRRPNTSFCFLDIRSPGLGDTAMYLCATSRGEGPGDRLGYTFGSGTRLTVV.

This clonotype was counted between two and nine times. The chain has TRBV7-3 and TRBJ1-6; TRBD1 matches 9 bases. Unmatched junction bases numbered 6, after V lost 4 bases and J lost 14 bases. CDR3 length equals 13 residues. Germline CDR1 reads SGHTA; CDR2 reads FQGTGA. For the CDR3, the DNA is TGTGCCAGCAGCTCTTACAGGGGGCTGACCCTCCACTTT. Amino acids: CASSSYRGLTLHF.

The chain couples TRBV7-9 to TRBJ1-2; 11 bases map to TRBD1. The CDR3 runs to 17 residues. Germline V lookup: CDR1 SEHNR, CDR2 FQNEAQ (reference sequence). Germline trimming cut 5 bases from V and 4 bases from J; bases unmatched to any gene: 12. The CDR3 sequence is CASSPPLRDRGTYGYTF. In nucleotides, the CDR3 is TGTGCCAGCAGCCCCCCGCTCCGGGACAGGGGGACCTATGGCTACACCTTC.

In its sample, this clonotype was seen a few times. The V and J genes are TRBV6-5 and TRBJ2-4; 11 nucleotides align to TRBD2. This CDR3 has 17 residues. Germline CDR1 and CDR2: MNHEY and SVGAGI. Unmatched junction bases numbered 10, after V lost 7 bases and J lost 2 bases. The CDR3 sequence: CASTVLTSGGSKNIQYF. The DNA of the CDR3 is TGTGCCAGCACCGTCCTCACTAGCGGGGGTTCCAAAAACATTCAGTACTTC.

A few counts support this clonotype. This sequence joins TRBV12-3 or TRBV12-4 and TRBJ2-3; D assignment may be TRBD1 or TRBD2 (5 bases each). The germline V and J ends were trimmed by 6 bases and 6 bases, with 19 bases remaining between them. The CDR3 totals 15 residues. Here the CDR3 reads CASSERGYGADTQYF. CDR3 sequence (DNA): TGTGCCAGCAGCGAGAGGGGATATGGAGCGGATACGCAGTATTTT.

This clonotype came up a few times. The chain is built from TRBV5-6 and TRBJ2-7; the match to TRBD2 covers 12 bases. Germline values: CDR1 SGHDT, CDR2 YYEEEE. The V gene end was trimmed by 4 bases and the J gene end by 4 bases; junction bases not matched to a gene: 18. This CDR3 region has 19 residues. The CDR3 sequence is CASSGGFRDLTSGGYEQYF. CDR3 in DNA: TGTGCCAGCAGCGGCGGGTTCAGGGATTTGACTAGCGGGGGATACGAGCAGTACTTC.